Sequencing of this T cell receptor beta chain was carried out in a study of shared T cell receptors in the human thymus. This CDR3 has 13 residues. V was cut by 1 base and J by 5 bases, with 10 bases left in between. CDR1 and CDR2 (germline): SGHNT, YYREEE (reference sequence). Repertoires were generated with immunoSEQ multiplex PCR, while TCRdb's copy carries only in-frame clones and drops some. The repertoire holds roughly 410,000 clones, with roughly 94% as singletons. The sequenced sample was thymocytes. This rearrangement joins TRBV5-4 to TRBJ2-7; perhaps TRBD1 as D (6 bases). This receptor was taken from a human donor. The CDR3 region has the DNA TGTGCCAGCAGCTTGCGTGCAGGGGACGAGCAGTACTTC. Protein product: CASSLRAGDEQYF. The full variable domain, in which reference TRBV5-4 and TRBJ2-7 provide the parts outside the CDR3, is ETGVTQSPTHLIKTRGQQVTLRCSSQSGHNTVSWYQQALGQGPQFIFQYYREEENGRGNFPPRFSGLQFPNYSSELNVNALELDDSALYLCASSLRAGDEQYFGPGTRLTVT.